The 27 T cell receptor beta chains below come from one sample, sequenced in a study of shared clonotypes between healthy human individuals. Clones were read by immunoSEQ multiplex PCR, and TCRdb kept only the in-frame ones, dropping some. The repertoire includes some 530,000 clones, about 78% of them detected once, and approximately 12% sits in the top ten. Material: PBMCs. The receptor source for this set is a woman between 35 and 50 years old in good health. Some clones in this sample may be carry-over from other donors' samples.

This clone was seen repeatedly, ten times or more. Within the sample, other DNA sequences also encode this same CDR3. This sequence joins TRBV5-6 and TRBJ1-1; 10 bases align to TRBD1. The CDR3 length is 17 residues. V trimming: 4 bases; J trimming: 5 bases; junction bases outside the gene matches: 14. Per germline, CDR1 SGHDT and CDR2 YYEEEE. DNA of the CDR3: TGTGCCAGCAGCCAATTATTAATTGGGACAGGGGATACTGAAGCTTTCTTT. Its translation: CASSQLLIGTGDTEAFF.

The chain couples TRBV7-3 to TRBJ2-3; 8 bases match TRBD1. CDR1 is SGHTA, CDR2 FQGTGA, per germline. CDR3 length: 16 residues. The V and J ends lost 3 bases and 3 bases, in that order; junction bases with no gene match: 8. CDR3 sequence: CASSLEGQATTDTQYF. The CDR3 DNA is TGTGCCAGCAGCTTGGAGGGACAGGCAACAACAGATACGCAGTATTTT.

This chain connects TRBV28 to TRBJ2-7; 11 positions match TRBD2. Germline CDR1 is MDHEN and CDR2 is SYDVKM. The CDR3 spans 16 residues. V was pared by 5 bases and J by 6 bases, with 12 bases of the junction left unmatched. The CDR3 nucleotides are TGTGCCAGCAGTCCACCCATAGCGGGAGGGCCTGTCGAGCAGTACTTC. This gives the protein CASSPPIAGGPVEQYF.

V usage is TRBV21-1 and J usage is TRBJ2-2; the table's D call, TRBD1, was not checked against the DNA. TRBV21-1 is a pseudogene. The CDR3 is made up of 16 amino acids. CDR3 sequence (DNA): TGTGCCAGCAGCAAAGTGTGGGCGCCTCGGCCCGGGGAGCTGTTTTTT. Residues: CASSKVWAPRPGELFF.

Points on this clone: This could be a read error, since a much larger clone is one nucleotide away. Other DNA sequences within the sample encode an identical CDR3. The J gene is TRBJ1-4, the V gene TRBV27, with D possibly being TRBD1 (6 bases). Germline V gene data show CDR1 as MNHEY and CDR2 as SMNVEV (reference sequence). The CDR3 covers 14 residues. This chain's CDR3 is CASSLGGGGEKLFF. The CDR3 DNA sequence: TGTGCCAGCAGCCTCGGGGGGGGCGGGGAAAAACTGTTCTTT.

A word on this clone: At the DNA level, this CDR3 is encoded by other sequences in the same sample as well. The chain has TRBV9 and TRBJ2-1; TRBD1 matches 9 bases. Trimming removed 0 bases from V and 0 bases from J; junction bases left unmatched: 1. Germline CDR1 SGDLS, CDR2 YYNGEE. There are 16 residues in the CDR3. The CDR3 DNA sequence: TGTGCCAGCAGCGTAGCGGGACAGGGCTCCTACAATGAGCAGTTCTTC. Translated: CASSVAGQGSYNEQFF.

The chain uses TRBV7-2 and TRBJ2-1, with TRBD2 matching over 8 bases. The germline CDR1 and CDR2 sequences are SGHTA and FQGNSA. V lost 3 bases and J lost 5; bases outside the gene matches: 6. This CDR3 contains 15 residues. The chain's CDR3 is CASSFAGGFHNEQFF. The CDR3 DNA reads as TGTGCCAGCAGCTTTGCGGGAGGTTTCCACAATGAGCAGTTCTTC.

The V gene is TRBV11-2, the J gene TRBJ1-1; D is uncertain. CDR3 length equals 17 residues. Trimming stripped 4 bases from V and 1 base from J, with 19 bases between. Germline CDR1 and CDR2: SGHAT and FQNNGV. The DNA of the CDR3 is TGTGCCAGCAGCTCAAGGTCGGGGTCCAACCCGAACACTGAAGCTTTCTTT. Its translation: CASSSRSGSNPNTEAFF.

The CDR3 sequence is CASHRLLEQYF. Written as DNA, the CDR3 is TGTGCCAGCCACAGGTTGCTCGAGCAGTACTTC. J is TRBJ2-7 and V is TRBV6-1; weak D call: TRBD1 (5 bases). V was shortened by 8 bases and J by 6 bases, with 11 bases between the two germline ends. CDR1 is MNHNS and CDR2 is SASEGT in the germline V gene. The CDR3 loop spans 11 amino acids.

The chain combines TRBV29-1 with TRBJ2-1; TRBD2 matches at 7 bases. V shed 5 bases, J shed 10 bases, and the junction held 2 bases outside the gene matches. The CDR3 spans 10 residues. CDR1 and CDR2 from the germline V gene are SQVTM and ANQGSEA. The CDR3 reads CSVQREEQFF. The CDR3 DNA reads TGCAGCGTTCAGCGGGAAGAGCAGTTCTTC.

J is TRBJ1-1 and V is TRBV10-2, with D possibly matching TRBD1 (5 bases). The CDR3 is 14 residues long. The ends were cut back, 4 bases at V and 3 bases at J, with 12 bases in the middle. The germline CDR1 and CDR2 sequences are WSHSY and SAAADI. CDR3 in DNA: TGCGCCAGCAGTGCCCGGGGCAGGGACACTGAAGCTTTCTTT. Translated, it gives CASSARGRDTEAFF.

The chain combines TRBV21-1 with TRBJ2-2; the table's D call of TRBD2 was not tested on the DNA. TRBV21-1 is described as a pseudogene. The CDR3 is made up of 19 amino acids. The CDR3 bases are TGTGCCAGCAGCACACAAAAAGAGTGGACTAGCGGGAGGGCCGGGGAGCTGTTTTTT. It is translated as CASSTQKEWTSGRAGELFF.

This chain connects TRBV10-3 to TRBJ2-7, with D uncertain. V was trimmed by 3 bases and J by 7 bases, leaving 13 bases between them. The germline CDR1 and CDR2 sequences are ENHRY and SYGVKD. The CDR3 length is 13 residues. This chain's CDR3 is CAISEATIGEQYF. DNA for the CDR3: TGTGCCATCAGTGAAGCCACAATCGGGGAGCAGTACTTC.

This clone was recorded once. The rearrangement links TRBV2 to TRBJ1-1; TRBD1 might be the D (5 bases). The ends were cut back, 4 bases at V and 3 bases at J, with 18 bases in the middle. The CDR3 runs to 16 residues. Germline CDR1 is SNHLY and CDR2 is FYNNEI. The chain's CDR3 is CASSARDVSSYTEAFF. CDR3 bases: TGTGCCAGCAGTGCTCGGGACGTTTCTTCCTACACTGAAGCTTTCTTT.

V usage is TRBV11-2 and J usage is TRBJ1-1; no reliable D call. The germline gives CDR1 SGHAT, CDR2 FQNNGV. The CDR3 has 16 amino acids. V dropped 5 bases and J dropped 4 bases, with 20 bases sitting between them. The CDR3 DNA is TGTGCCAGCAGCCCCTCTATAGGTCCCTTGGGCACTGAAGCTTTCTTT. Residues: CASSPSIGPLGTEAFF.

This sequence joins TRBV11-2 and TRBJ2-1, with TRBD1 identical over 8 bases. Germline lookup yields CDR1 SGHAT and CDR2 FQNNGV. The CDR3 totals 15 residues. V was pared by 5 bases and J by 6 bases, with 9 bases of the junction left unmatched. CDR3 bases: TGTGCCAGCAGCCCTAGGACAGGGTTAGTCAATGAGCAGTTCTTC. Its translation: CASSPRTGLVNEQFF.

V gene TRBV5-4 combines with J gene TRBJ2-7; possibly TRBD1 for D (6 bases). This CDR3 spans 13 amino acids. Germline V gives CDR1 SGHNT, CDR2 YYREEE (reference sequence). V shed 4 bases and J shed 9 bases, with 17 bases lying between them. As DNA, the CDR3 is TGTGCCAGCAGCCTCCGGGACACGCTACGGCAGTACTTC. Amino acid sequence: CASSLRDTLRQYF.

V is TRBV6-1 and J is TRBJ2-7, with TRBD2 matching over 7 bases. Germline lookup yields CDR1 MNHNS and CDR2 SASEGT. The CDR3 runs to 15 residues. Trimming cost V 0 bases and J 2 bases; bases outside gene matches: 4. CDR3 DNA sequence: TGTGCCAGCAGTGAAGCCCCGGGGACTACCTACGAGCAGTACTTC. It specifies CASSEAPGTTYEQYF.

V gene TRBV7-2 combines with J gene TRBJ2-2; 9 nucleotides match TRBD2. Trimming removed 7 bases from V and 8 bases from J; junction bases left unmatched: 5. This CDR3 has 13 residues. The V gene's germline CDR1 is SGHTA and CDR2 FQGNSA. The CDR3 region is CASKLAGVGELFF. CDR3 DNA sequence: TGTGCCAGCAAGTTAGCGGGAGTGGGGGAGCTGTTTTTT.

This chain links TRBV6-6 with TRBJ2-1; 9 nucleotides line up with TRBD2. Germline CDR1 is MNHNY and CDR2 is SVGAGI (reference sequence). The length of the CDR3 is 16 residues. The trim removed 6 bases at V and 4 bases at J, leaving 10 bases unmatched. The CDR3 is CASSHLSSGGYNEQFF. CDR3 bases: TGTGCCAGCAGCCACCTCAGTAGCGGGGGTTACAATGAGCAGTTCTTC.

This chain connects TRBV27 to TRBJ2-2; the match to TRBD2 covers 9 bases. This CDR3 is built from 16 residues. The junction had 7 bases not matched to a gene; V was cut back by 3 bases and J by 5 bases. The germline V gene has CDR1 MNHEY and CDR2 SMNVEV (reference sequence). CDR3 in DNA: TGTGCCAGCAGTTTTTTAGCGGGAGACCGAACCGGGGAGCTGTTTTTT. This codes for CASSFLAGDRTGELFF.

This clone turned up a few times. The junction shows a germline mismatch at one end, possibly a read error. This chain links TRBV7-2 with TRBJ1-2; D possibly corresponds to TRBD1 (6 bases). This CDR3 comprises 16 residues. The germline V gene has CDR1 SGHTA and CDR2 FQGNSA. The CDR3 loop reads CASSLASGQSNYGYTF. In DNA form, the CDR3 reads TGTGCCAGCAGCTTAGCTTCCGGACAGAGTAACTATGGCTACACCTTT.

The rearrangement uses TRBV7-2 and TRBJ2-1; 7 bases match TRBD2. J lost 10 bases, V lost 5 bases, and 11 bases had no gene match. Per germline, CDR1 SGHTA and CDR2 FQGNSA. The CDR3 extends over 14 amino acids. The CDR3 DNA reads TGTGCCAGCAGCCCAGCGGGAACGGTGGGGGAGCAGTTCTTC. Its protein is CASSPAGTVGEQFF.

This chain joins TRBV28 and TRBJ2-3; D tentatively fits TRBD1 or TRBD2 (5 bases each). V lost 3 bases and J lost 11, with 21 bases in between. Germline loops: CDR1 MDHEN, CDR2 SYDVKM. The CDR3 length is 15 residues. The DNA for the CDR3 is TGTGCCAGCAGTTTCTCCGACTTGGGACGGGTTCAGCAGTATTTT. Translation gives CASSFSDLGRVQQYF.

The chain is built from TRBV2 and TRBJ2-7; the D gene is possibly TRBD2 (5 bases). This CDR3 spans 11 amino acids. The germline CDR1 and CDR2 sequences are SNHLY and FYNNEI. V was trimmed by 8 bases and J by 6 bases, leaving 11 bases between them. CDR3 sequence: CASGLAAEQYF. CDR3 in DNA: TGTGCCAGCGGACTCGCCGCCGAGCAGTACTTC.

The chain joins TRBV28 to TRBJ2-5, with 9 bases fitting TRBD1. This CDR3 is built from 14 residues. The J segment lost 5 bases and the V segment lost 7 bases, leaving 8 bases of the junction unmatched. Germline CDR1 is MDHEN and CDR2 is SYDVKM. CDR3 protein: CASTPTGGSETQYF. The CDR3 nucleotides read TGTGCCAGCACCCCGACAGGGGGATCGGAGACCCAGTACTTC. Complete variable domain (other parts from reference TRBV28 and TRBJ2-5): DVKVTQSSRYLVKRTGEKVFLECVQDMDHENMFWYRQDPGLGLRLIYFSYDVKMKEKGDIPEGYSVSREKKERFSLILESASTNQTSMYLCASTPTGGSETQYFGPGTRLLVL.

The V call is TRBV10-2, the J call TRBJ1-5; D uncertain. CDR1 and CDR2 (germline): WSHSY, SAAADI. Trimming shortened V by 3 bases and J by 4 bases, and 13 bases separated the two germline ends. The CDR3 extends over 15 amino acids. The CDR3: CASSEWYLGNQPQHF. DNA for the CDR3: TGCGCCAGCAGTGAATGGTATTTGGGAAATCAGCCCCAGCATTTT.